This is a list of T cell receptor beta chains from one sample in a study of shared clonotypes between healthy human individuals. The protocol was immunoSEQ multiplex PCR, while the TCRdb copy is restricted to in-frame clones and leaves out a portion. The sample has more than 850,000 clones; approximately 78% are singletons. Sequences were obtained from memory CD4+ T cells from PBMCs. These receptors all stem from a man between 18 and 29 years old in good health. Some clones in this sample may be carry-over from other donors' samples. CDR3s include the opening cysteine and the closing phenylalanine or tryptophan. The order of the fields is CDR3 DNA, CDR3 protein, V gene, J gene, CDR3 length, D gene, clone size. D genes are given only for firm matches. The size field is filled for only some rows; it gives once, few, many or a size class.

DNA: TGTGCCAGCAGCCTCACTAGCGGGAGACGCACAGATACGCAGTATTTT
CDR3: CASSLTSGRRTDTQYF
V: TRBV7-9
J: TRBJ2-3
length: 16
D: TRBD2
size: many

DNA: TGCGCCAGCAGTGGGGACAGGGGAATGAACACTGAAGCTTTCTTT
CDR3: CASSGDRGMNTEAFF
V: TRBV5-1
J: TRBJ1-1
length: 15
D: TRBD1
size: NA

DNA: TGTGCCAGCAGTGATTTGGACTTCTCTGGAAACACCATATATTTT
CDR3: CASSDLDFSGNTIYF
V: TRBV25-1
J: TRBJ1-3
length: 15
D: NA
size: once

DNA: TGTGCCAGCAGTTACGGGTCAGCCCTGAGGGAGCAGTACTTC
CDR3: CASSYGSALREQYF
V: TRBV6-6
J: TRBJ2-7
length: 14
D: NA
size: NA

DNA: TGTGCCAGCAGCCGCGGGTCGCATACTGGGCTACCGAACACCGGGGAGCTGTTTTTT
CDR3: CASSRGSHTGLPNTGELFF
V: TRBV11-3
J: TRBJ2-2
length: 19
D: NA
size: NA

DNA: TGTGCCAGCAGTGTCGAACAGGGGGCGTACGAGCAGTACTTC
CDR3: CASSVEQGAYEQYF
V: TRBV6-1
J: TRBJ2-7
length: 14
D: TRBD1
size: once

DNA: TGTGCCAGCAGCTTAGGGCAATACACTGAAGCTTTCTTT
CDR3: CASSLGQYTEAFF
V: TRBV7-6
J: TRBJ1-1
length: 13
D: NA
size: NA

DNA: TGTGCCAGCAGCCAAAGCAGGGATACGCAGTATTTT
CDR3: CASSQSRDTQYF
V: TRBV27
J: TRBJ2-3
length: 12
D: NA
size: NA

DNA: TGTGCCAGCAGTTTTGGAGGGGGGATCTATGGCTACACCTTC
CDR3: CASSFGGGIYGYTF
V: TRBV28
J: TRBJ1-2
length: 14
D: NA
size: NA

DNA: TGTGCCAGCAGCTTGGGGGACCTCACGAACACCGGGGAGCTGTTTTTT
CDR3: CASSLGDLTNTGELFF
V: TRBV5-5
J: TRBJ2-2
length: 16
D: NA
size: NA

DNA: TGTGCCAGCAGAACCGGGCTTCGCACAGATACGCAGTATTTT
CDR3: CASRTGLRTDTQYF
V: TRBV28
J: TRBJ2-3
length: 14
D: NA
size: once

DNA: TGTGCCAGCTCACGACTACAGGGGAGCACAGATACGCAGTATTTT
CDR3: CASSRLQGSTDTQYF
V: TRBV18
J: TRBJ2-3
length: 15
D: TRBD1
size: NA

DNA: TGTGCCAGCAGTTTATGGGGACGGGACCCGAGGGCTGAAGCTTTCTTT
CDR3: CASSLWGRDPRAEAFF
V: TRBV28
J: TRBJ1-1
length: 16
D: NA
size: few

DNA: TGCGCCAGCAGCCACGGCTTTACAGGGGCCCAAGAGACCCAGTACTTC
CDR3: CASSHGFTGAQETQYF
V: TRBV5-1
J: TRBJ2-5
length: 16
D: TRBD1
size: NA

DNA: TGCGCCAGCAACCAGGGCAGGGTAGCAGGCACTGAAGCTTTCTTT
CDR3: CASNQGRVAGTEAFF
V: TRBV10-2
J: TRBJ1-1
length: 15
D: NA
size: few

DNA: TGTGCCAGTAGTGTTTCAACCGGTTACACCGGGGAGCTGTTTTTT
CDR3: CASSVSTGYTGELFF
V: TRBV19
J: TRBJ2-2
length: 15
D: NA
size: NA

DNA: TGTGCCAGAAGCTTGGTATTAGGGCAGAGCCTTACTGGAAACACCATATATTTT
CDR3: CARSLVLGQSLTGNTIYF
V: TRBV5-3
J: TRBJ1-3
length: 18
D: NA
size: NA

DNA: TGTGCCAGCAGCAACAGGGTCGATCAGCCCCAGCATTTT
CDR3: CASSNRVDQPQHF
V: TRBV6-1
J: TRBJ1-5
length: 13
D: NA
size: once

DNA: TGCGCCAGCAGTCCTGCGACAGGGGGGGATGAGCAGTTCTTC
CDR3: CASSPATGGDEQFF
V: TRBV5-1
J: TRBJ2-1
length: 14
D: TRBD1
size: NA

DNA: TGTGCCAGCAGCTCCGCGGCCCAAGATACGCAGTATTTT
CDR3: CASSSAAQDTQYF
V: TRBV5-6
J: TRBJ2-3
length: 13
D: NA
size: NA

DNA: TGCGCCAGCAGCTTCGGGGATCGGGACTATGGCTACACCTTC
CDR3: CASSFGDRDYGYTF
V: TRBV5-1
J: TRBJ1-2
length: 14
D: NA
size: NA

DNA: TGCGCCAGCAGCCCTCAGGGCTTCCGGAACAATGAGCAGTTCTTC
CDR3: CASSPQGFRNNEQFF
V: TRBV5-1
J: TRBJ2-1
length: 15
D: NA
size: NA

DNA: TGTGCCAGCAGCCAATCTGGGCACGAGCAGTACTTC
CDR3: CASSQSGHEQYF
V: TRBV16
J: TRBJ2-7
length: 12
D: NA
size: NA

DNA: TGTGCCAGCAGCCAGGCTCAGGCCCTAAGCTCCTACAATGAGCAGTTCTTC
CDR3: CASSQAQALSSYNEQFF
V: TRBV4-2
J: TRBJ2-1
length: 17
D: NA
size: NA

DNA: TGTGCCATCAGTCAGGCCAACACTGAAGCTTTCTTT
CDR3: CAISQANTEAFF
V: TRBV10-3
J: TRBJ1-1
length: 12
D: NA
size: NA

DNA: TGTGCCAGCAGTGAACGGGGACGCGAGCAGTACTTC
CDR3: CASSERGREQYF
V: TRBV6-1
J: TRBJ2-7
length: 12
D: NA
size: NA

DNA: TGTGCCAGCAGTCAGACAGGGGGAACTAATGAAAAACTGTTTTTT
CDR3: CASSQTGGTNEKLFF
V: TRBV2
J: TRBJ1-4
length: 15
D: TRBD1
size: NA

DNA: TGTGCCAGCAGTAGAGGGTACACTGAAGCTTTCTTT
CDR3: CASSRGYTEAFF
V: TRBV28
J: TRBJ1-1
length: 12
D: NA
size: few

DNA: TGTGCCAGCTCACCACCGAGCGGGAGGGCCTACAATGAGCAGTTCTTC
CDR3: CASSPPSGRAYNEQFF
V: TRBV18
J: TRBJ2-1
length: 16
D: TRBD2
size: once

DNA: TGCGCCAGCAGCTTGGCTGGAGGTCTTTCCTACAATGAGCAGTTCTTC
CDR3: CASSLAGGLSYNEQFF
V: TRBV5-1
J: TRBJ2-1
length: 16
D: NA
size: NA

DNA: TGTGCCAGCAGTGATTTATGGCAGGGTCTACCTTGGGAGCAGTACTTC
CDR3: CASSDLWQGLPWEQYF
V: TRBV2
J: TRBJ2-7
length: 16
D: NA
size: few

DNA: TGTGCCAGCAGTTTAATGGATGAGCAGTTCTTC
CDR3: CASSLMDEQFF
V: TRBV28
J: TRBJ2-1
length: 11
D: NA
size: NA

DNA: TGTGCCAGCTCACTGATGACAGGGGGCGAAGATACGCAGTATTTT
CDR3: CASSLMTGGEDTQYF
V: TRBV18
J: TRBJ2-3
length: 15
D: TRBD1
size: NA

DNA: TGTGCCAGCAGCTCCCGGGGCTATGGCTACACCTTC
CDR3: CASSSRGYGYTF
V: TRBV7-8
J: TRBJ1-2
length: 12
D: NA
size: NA

DNA: TGTGCCAGCAGTTTTTCCAGAACCTTAATGAACACTGAAGCTTTCTTT
CDR3: CASSFSRTLMNTEAFF
V: TRBV27
J: TRBJ1-1
length: 16
D: NA
size: NA

DNA: TGTGCCAGCAGCTTAAGCGGGAGCACAGATACGCAGTATTTT
CDR3: CASSLSGSTDTQYF
V: TRBV11-2
J: TRBJ2-3
length: 14
D: NA
size: NA

DNA: TGTGCCAGCAGACAGCAGGGGGCGGGGAGCAATCAGCCCCAGCATTTT
CDR3: CASRQQGAGSNQPQHF
V: TRBV6-6
J: TRBJ1-5
length: 16
D: TRBD1
size: many

DNA: TGTGCCAGTAGTATGCCGCTCGCCAGGGGCTATGGCTACACCTTC
CDR3: CASSMPLARGYGYTF
V: TRBV19
J: TRBJ1-2
length: 15
D: NA
size: few

DNA: TGTGCCATCAGGGAACCGGACCCAGTACGTGACACCGGGGAGCTGTTTTTT
CDR3: CAIREPDPVRDTGELFF
V: TRBV10-3
J: TRBJ2-2
length: 17
D: NA
size: NA

DNA: TGTGCCAGCAGCTTAAGCAGGGACCACGAGCAGTACTTC
CDR3: CASSLSRDHEQYF
V: TRBV7-3
J: TRBJ2-7
length: 13
D: NA
size: NA

DNA: TGTGCCAGCAGCTTGGGGTGGGGTTCTGGAAACACCATATATTTT
CDR3: CASSLGWGSGNTIYF
V: TRBV7-9
J: TRBJ1-3
length: 15
D: NA
size: NA

DNA: TGTGCCAGCAGCCGAGCGGGAGGCAACTCCTACGAGCAGTACTTC
CDR3: CASSRAGGNSYEQYF
V: TRBV7-3
J: TRBJ2-7
length: 15
D: TRBD2
size: NA

DNA: TGTGCCAGCAGCGTAGTGGGGTTAGATGGCACAGATACGCAGTATTTT
CDR3: CASSVVGLDGTDTQYF
V: TRBV9
J: TRBJ2-3
length: 16
D: NA
size: NA

DNA: TGTGCCAGCAGTTACTTAGTTAGTTACGAGCAGTACTTC
CDR3: CASSYLVSYEQYF
V: TRBV6-5
J: TRBJ2-7
length: 13
D: NA
size: NA

DNA: TGTGCCAGCACGAAAACTGGGGCCAACGTCCTGACTTTC
CDR3: CASTKTGANVLTF
V: TRBV2
J: TRBJ2-6
length: 13
D: NA
size: NA

DNA: TGCGCCAGCAGCCAAGAGGTGGCCACAGATACGCAGTATTTT
CDR3: CASSQEVATDTQYF
V: TRBV4-1
J: TRBJ2-3
length: 14
D: NA
size: NA

DNA: TGTGCCAGCAGCTTAGGCAGTAGCACAGATACGCAGTATTTT
CDR3: CASSLGSSTDTQYF
V: TRBV7-2
J: TRBJ2-3
length: 14
D: NA
size: once

DNA: TGTGCCAGCAGCCGTCTTAGCGGGAGCGCCGGGGAGCTGTTTTTT
CDR3: CASSRLSGSAGELFF
V: TRBV14
J: TRBJ2-2
length: 15
D: TRBD2
size: NA

DNA: TGTGCCAGCAGCTTAGTTAGGTACGGCTACACCTTC
CDR3: CASSLVRYGYTF
V: TRBV7-2
J: TRBJ1-2
length: 12
D: NA
size: NA

DNA: TGTGCCATCAGTGCGGGAGGGACCTCCACAGATACGCAGTATTTT
CDR3: CAISAGGTSTDTQYF
V: TRBV10-3
J: TRBJ2-3
length: 15
D: TRBD2
size: NA

DNA: TGTGCCAGTAGGGACCAGGGACTAGCGGGAGCTGGGGCCAAAAACATTCAGTACTTC
CDR3: CASRDQGLAGAGAKNIQYF
V: TRBV19
J: TRBJ2-4
length: 19
D: TRBD2
size: once

DNA: TGTGCCACCAACAGCGGGAGCGGGGAGACCCAGTACTTC
CDR3: CATNSGSGETQYF
V: TRBV15
J: TRBJ2-5
length: 13
D: TRBD2
size: NA

DNA: TGTGCCAGCAGCGAAAACAAAGGGGCTAATGAAAAACTGTTTTTT
CDR3: CASSENKGANEKLFF
V: TRBV11-1
J: TRBJ1-4
length: 15
D: NA
size: few

DNA: TGTGCCAGTAGTATAGAGCGCAGCGGGAGGTCCCACGAGCAGTACTTC
CDR3: CASSIERSGRSHEQYF
V: TRBV19
J: TRBJ2-7
length: 16
D: TRBD2
size: NA

DNA: TGTGCCAGCAGCTTAGGTGGGACTAAAATCTACAATGAGCAGTTCTTC
CDR3: CASSLGGTKIYNEQFF
V: TRBV7-2
J: TRBJ2-1
length: 16
D: TRBD2
size: NA

DNA: TGCGCCAGCAGCTTGGGAGCTGGGGACGAAGGCTACACCTTC
CDR3: CASSLGAGDEGYTF
V: TRBV5-1
J: TRBJ1-2
length: 14
D: NA
size: NA

DNA: TGTGCCAGCAGCTTGAGCGGGAGGGCTTTCGGGGAGCTGTTTTTT
CDR3: CASSLSGRAFGELFF
V: TRBV5-5
J: TRBJ2-2
length: 15
D: TRBD2
size: once

DNA: TGTGCCAGCAGCTTAGAACTAGCGGTGAACACCGGGGAGCTGTTTTTT
CDR3: CASSLELAVNTGELFF
V: TRBV7-6
J: TRBJ2-2
length: 16
D: TRBD2
size: NA

DNA: TGTGCCAGCACTCCACAGGCTGGAAACACCATATATTTT
CDR3: CASTPQAGNTIYF
V: TRBV7-9
J: TRBJ1-3
length: 13
D: NA
size: NA

DNA: TGTGCCAGCAGTTTTGGGGGGCCTAACACTGAAGCTTTCTTT
CDR3: CASSFGGPNTEAFF
V: TRBV27
J: TRBJ1-1
length: 14
D: NA
size: NA